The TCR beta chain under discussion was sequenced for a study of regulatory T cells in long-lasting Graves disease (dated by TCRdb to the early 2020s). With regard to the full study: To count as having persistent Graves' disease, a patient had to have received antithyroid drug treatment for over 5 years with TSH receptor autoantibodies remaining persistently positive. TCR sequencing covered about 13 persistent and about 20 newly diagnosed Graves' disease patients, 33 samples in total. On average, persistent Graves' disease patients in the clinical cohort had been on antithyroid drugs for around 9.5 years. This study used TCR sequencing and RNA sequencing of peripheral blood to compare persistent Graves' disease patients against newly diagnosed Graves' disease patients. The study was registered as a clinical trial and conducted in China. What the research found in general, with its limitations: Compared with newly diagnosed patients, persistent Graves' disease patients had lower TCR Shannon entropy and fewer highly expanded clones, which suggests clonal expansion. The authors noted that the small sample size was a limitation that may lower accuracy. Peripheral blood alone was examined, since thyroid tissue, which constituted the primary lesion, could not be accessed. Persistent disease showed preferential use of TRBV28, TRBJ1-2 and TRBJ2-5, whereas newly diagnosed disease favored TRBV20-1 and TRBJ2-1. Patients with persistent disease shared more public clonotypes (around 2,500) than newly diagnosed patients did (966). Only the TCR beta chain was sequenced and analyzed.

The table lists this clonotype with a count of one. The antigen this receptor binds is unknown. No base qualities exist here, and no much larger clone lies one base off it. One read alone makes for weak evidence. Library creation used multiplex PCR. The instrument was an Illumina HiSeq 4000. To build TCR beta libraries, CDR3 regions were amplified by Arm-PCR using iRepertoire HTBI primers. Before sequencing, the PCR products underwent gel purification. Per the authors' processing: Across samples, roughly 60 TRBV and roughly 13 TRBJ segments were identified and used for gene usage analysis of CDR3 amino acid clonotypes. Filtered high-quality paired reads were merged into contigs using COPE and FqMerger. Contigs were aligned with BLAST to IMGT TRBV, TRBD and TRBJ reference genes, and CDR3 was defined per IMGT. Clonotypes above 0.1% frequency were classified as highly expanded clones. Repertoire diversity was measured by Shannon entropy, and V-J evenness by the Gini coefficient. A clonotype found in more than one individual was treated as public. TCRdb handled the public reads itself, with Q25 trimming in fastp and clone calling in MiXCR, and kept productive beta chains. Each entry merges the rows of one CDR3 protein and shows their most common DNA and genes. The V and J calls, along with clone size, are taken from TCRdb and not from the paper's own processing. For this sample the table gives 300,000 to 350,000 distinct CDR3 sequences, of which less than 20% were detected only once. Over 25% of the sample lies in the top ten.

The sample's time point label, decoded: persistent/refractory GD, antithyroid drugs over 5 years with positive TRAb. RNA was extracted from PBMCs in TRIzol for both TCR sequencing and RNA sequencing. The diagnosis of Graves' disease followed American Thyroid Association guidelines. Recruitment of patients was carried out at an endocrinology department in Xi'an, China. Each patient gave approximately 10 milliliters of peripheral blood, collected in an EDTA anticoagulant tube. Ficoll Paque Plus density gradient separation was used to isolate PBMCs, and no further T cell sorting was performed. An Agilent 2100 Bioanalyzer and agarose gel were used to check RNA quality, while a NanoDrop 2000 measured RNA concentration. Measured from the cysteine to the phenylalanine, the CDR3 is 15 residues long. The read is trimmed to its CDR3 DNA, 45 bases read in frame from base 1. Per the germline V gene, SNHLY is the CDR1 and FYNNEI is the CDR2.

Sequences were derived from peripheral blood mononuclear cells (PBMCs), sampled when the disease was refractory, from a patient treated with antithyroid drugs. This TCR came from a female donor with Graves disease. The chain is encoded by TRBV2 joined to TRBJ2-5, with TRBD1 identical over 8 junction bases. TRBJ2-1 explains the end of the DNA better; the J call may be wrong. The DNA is TGTGCCAGCAGCGGAGACAGGGGCCTAGGCAATGAGCAGTTCTTC. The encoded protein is CASSGDRGLGNEQFF.